These 20 T cell receptor beta chains came from one sample sequenced in a study of identical twins' blood T cells. TCRdb called the 5' RACE reads again in MiXCR, with one record for every CDR3 protein. This sample has a few hundred thousand distinct CDR3 sequences, with more than 25% found just once. Sequencing was performed on PBMCs. These receptors were obtained from a woman between 18 and 55 years old in good health.

Concerning this clonotype: This may be a read error: a much more frequent sequence differs by one nucleotide. This chain joins TRBV10-1 and TRBJ1-3; TRBD1 matches at 11 bases. This CDR3 region has 15 residues. The J segment lost 2 bases and the V segment lost 9 bases, leaving 6 bases of the junction unmatched. Germline V gene sequence: CDR1 WNHNN, CDR2 SYGVQD (reference sequence). The CDR3 loop is CASRSDRGPGNTIYF. Here the CDR3 DNA reads TGCGCCAGTCGCTCGGACAGGGGGCCTGGAAACACCATATATTTT.

This clonotype was found a few times. The rearrangement uses TRBV29-1 and TRBJ1-1; D unresolved. Germline V gives CDR1 SQVTM, CDR2 ANQGSEA. This CDR3 has 10 amino acids. Trimming took off 7 bases at V and 5 bases at J, with 8 bases between the two ends. The CDR3 DNA reads TGCAGCGCAGGAGGGACTGAAGCTTTCTTT. The encoded protein is CSAGGTEAFF.

The V gene is TRBV25-1, the J gene TRBJ1-4; 7 nucleotides align to TRBD1. From germline, CDR1 is MGHDK and CDR2 SYGVNS. V trimming: 1 base; J trimming: 5 bases; junction bases outside the gene matches: 4. The CDR3 totals 15 residues. This CDR3 is CASSEFGTENEKLFF. The CDR3 DNA reads as TGTGCCAGCAGTGAATTTGGGACAGAGAATGAAAAACTGTTTTTT.

For this clonotype: Germline and junction disagree at one end, which may indicate a read error. In DNA form, the CDR3 reads TGCAGCGTCTGGAAGCGGGCGAGCTCCTACAATGGGCAGTTCTTC. Translation gives CSVWKRASSYNGQFF. V is TRBV29-1 and J is TRBJ2-1, with D possibly matching TRBD2 (6 bases). The CDR3 length is 15 residues. CDR1 is SQVTM and CDR2 is ANQGSEA in the germline V gene.

This clonotype was picked up a small number of times. V usage is TRBV6-5 and J usage is TRBJ1-1; maybe TRBD1 (5 bases). Germline assignment: CDR1 MNHEY and CDR2 SVGAGI. The CDR3 spans 16 residues. V was shortened by 5 bases and J by 0 bases, with 16 bases between the two germline ends. CDR3 amino acids: CASSQTPGRLNTEAFF. The CDR3 DNA sequence: TGTGCCAGCAGTCAGACACCGGGACGGCTGAACACTGAAGCTTTCTTT.

The rearrangement uses TRBV6-5 and TRBJ2-2; TRBD1 might be the D (6 bases). The V gene lost 6 bases and the J gene lost 0 bases, with 11 bases spanning the gap. The CDR3 has 15 residues. Germline V gives CDR1 MNHEY, CDR2 SVGAGI. The DNA for the CDR3 is TGTGCCAGCAGCCCCCGGGACACGAACACCGGGGAGCTGTTTTTT. This encodes CASSPRDTNTGELFF.

This clonotype has at least ten counts. The rearrangement joins TRBV5-1 to TRBJ2-7, with a tentative D call TRBD1 (5 bases). The V gene's germline CDR1 is SGHRS and CDR2 YFSETQ. The CDR3 consists of 14 residues. Trimming pared 1 base from V and 0 bases from J, leaving 8 bases between. The CDR3 coding sequence is TGCGCCAGCAGCTTGCAGGGTATCTCCTACGAGCAGTACTTC. Residues: CASSLQGISYEQYF.

This clonotype was seen many times. The gene calls are TRBV7-8 and TRBJ1-5; 9 positions match TRBD1. After removal of 1 base from V and 9 bases from J, the junction contained 7 bases not matched to a gene. This CDR3 is built from 15 residues. Germline-derived CDR1 and CDR2 are SGHVS and FQNEAQ. The CDR3 region has the DNA TGTGCCAGCAGCTTAGACAGGGGGCCCTCTCTGCCCCAGCATTTT. This gives the protein CASSLDRGPSLPQHF.

This chain connects TRBV6-2 or TRBV6-3 to TRBJ2-1; D perhaps matches TRBD2 (5 bases). In germline, CDR1 is MNHEY, CDR2 SVGEGT. This CDR3 has 16 amino acids. Trimming took off 6 bases at V and 3 bases at J, with 18 bases between the two ends. The CDR3 nucleotides read TGTGCCAGCAGCCGCGACCTGGAGGTTGGCTACAATGAGCAGTTCTTC. Translating it yields CASSRDLEVGYNEQFF.

The rearrangement joins TRBV29-1 to TRBJ2-1; 14 bases are shared with TRBD2. Trimming took 7 bases from V and 4 from J; bases not matched to a gene: 15. The germline gives CDR1 SQVTM, CDR2 ANQGSEA. The CDR3 length is 18 residues. Here the CDR3 DNA reads TGCAGCGGACAGTCGGGACTAGCGGGAGCGGGGGGTTACAATGAGCAGTTCTTC. Encoded protein: CSGQSGLAGAGGYNEQFF.

Many counts were recorded for this clonotype. The chain combines TRBV20-1 with TRBJ1-1; D might be TRBD1 (5 bases). The V gene lost 6 bases and the J gene lost 2 bases, with 16 bases spanning the gap. This CDR3 comprises 14 residues. CDR1 is DFQATT and CDR2 is SNEGSKA in the germline V gene (reference sequence). The DNA of the CDR3 is TGCAGTGCCGACAAGGTGAGGGGCAACACTGAAGCTTTCTTT. Protein product: CSADKVRGNTEAFF.

This chain joins TRBV9 and TRBJ2-1; 8 nucleotides line up with TRBD2. The CDR3 length is 18 residues. Germline V lookup: CDR1 SGDLS, CDR2 YYNGEE. The junction had 13 bases not matched to a gene; V was cut back by 4 bases and J by 1 base. The CDR3 nucleotides read TGTGCCAGCAGCCCCCGGACTAGCCTTATTATTTCCTACAATGAGCAGTTCTTC. It specifies CASSPRTSLIISYNEQFF. Full variable domain (missing parts from reference TRBV9 and TRBJ2-1): DSGVTQTPKHLITATGQRVTLRCSPRSGDLSVYWYQQSLDQGLQFLIQYYNGEERAKGNILERFSAQQFPDLHSELNLSSLELGDSALYFCASSPRTSLIISYNEQFFGPGTRLTVL.

This clonotype was counted a single time. Just one base apart from a much larger clone, this may be a read error. V is TRBV18 and J is TRBJ2-7; the D is unclear. This CDR3 contains 15 residues. The germline V gene has CDR1 KGHSH and CDR2 LQKENI. This CDR3 is CASSLGQLSSYERYF. The CDR3 nucleotides read TGTGCCAGCTCACTCGGCCAACTTTCTTCCTACGAGCGGTACTTC.

V gene TRBV29-1 combines with J gene TRBJ2-2; TRBD1 might be the D (6 bases). V lost 3 bases, J lost 0 bases, and 8 bases lay in between. CDR3 length: 14 amino acids. Germline CDR1 is SQVTM and CDR2 is ANQGSEA. CDR3 nucleotides: TGCAGCGTTGATGGACAGACGAACACCGGGGAGCTGTTTTTT. Translation: CSVDGQTNTGELFF.

This clonotype was seen a handful of times. The CDR3 nucleotides are TGTGCCAGCAGTCTGGGACAGAATAATTCACCCCTCCACTTT. Residues: CASSLGQNNSPLHF. This chain uses TRBV12-3 or TRBV12-4 with TRBJ1-6; 7 positions match TRBD1. The V segment lost 5 bases and the J segment 5 bases; nucleotides outside the gene matches: 3. The CDR3 runs to 14 residues.

This chain connects TRBV29-1 to TRBJ1-1; TRBD1 might be the D (6 bases). The CDR3 consists of 13 residues. Germline CDR1 SQVTM, CDR2 ANQGSEA. The V end lost 6 bases, the J end lost 0 bases, and 11 bases lay between the germline ends. The CDR3 sequence is CSVETGLNTEAFF. CDR3 in DNA: TGCAGCGTCGAAACAGGGTTGAACACTGAAGCTTTCTTT.

The chain is built from TRBV10-2 and TRBJ2-7; D ambiguous. The germline V and J ends were trimmed by 4 bases and 0 bases, with 10 bases remaining between them. Looked up from germline, CDR1 is WSHSY and CDR2 is SAAADI. CDR3 length: 14 amino acids. The CDR3 spells CASSVLSDSYEQYF. The DNA of the CDR3 is TGCGCCAGCAGTGTTTTAAGCGACTCCTACGAGCAGTACTTC.

The rearrangement joins TRBV6-4 to TRBJ2-1; D not resolved. The CDR3 sequence is 15 residues long. Germline V gene data show CDR1 as MRHNA and CDR2 as SNTAGT. V lost 0 bases to trimming and J lost 0 bases, with 6 bases between them. CDR3 region: CASSDSGSSYNEQFF. In DNA form, the CDR3 reads TGTGCCAGCAGTGACTCAGGGTCCTCCTACAATGAGCAGTTCTTC.

The genes are TRBV4-2 and TRBJ2-2, with TRBD2 identical over 8 bases. The CDR3 is 16 residues long. Germline CDR1 reads LGHNA; CDR2 reads YNFKEQ. V lost 0 bases, J lost 3 bases, and 3 bases stayed unmatched. This CDR3 reads CASSQDPGLDTGELFF. CDR3 in DNA: TGTGCCAGCAGCCAAGATCCGGGACTAGACACCGGGGAGCTGTTTTTT.

The chain employs TRBV29-1 and TRBJ1-1, with D possibly being TRBD1 (6 bases). The CDR3 is made up of 10 amino acids. Germline CDR1 and CDR2: SQVTM and ANQGSEA. V lost 6 bases and J 7 bases, leaving 9 bases between the germline ends. The CDR3 DNA reads TGCAGCGTGGAGACAGGTGAAGCTTTCTTT. Translated: CSVETGEAFF. The entire variable domain, with the rest obtained from reference TRBV29-1 and TRBJ1-1, is as follows: SAVISQKPSRDICQRGTSLTIQCQVDSQVTMMFWYRQQPGQSLTLIATANQGSEATYESGFVIDKFPISRPNLTFSTLTVSNMSPEDSSIYLCSVETGEAFFGQGTRLTVV.